The 20 T cell receptor beta chains below come from one sample, sequenced in a study of T cell responses to AZD1222 COVID-19 vaccine. Repertoires were generated with immunoSEQ multiplex PCR, while TCRdb's copy carries only in-frame clones and drops some. Of fewer than 90,000 clones listed, 85% to 90% are singletons. The sample in question was peripheral blood, obtained 28 days after the second AZD1222 dose. Receptors were obtained from an adult who received the AZD1222 COVID-19 vaccine.

This chain connects TRBV5-1 to TRBJ2-7; TRBD2 might be the D (5 bases). The CDR3 runs to 15 residues. Germline V CDR1 and CDR2: SGHRS, YFSETQ. V shed 4 bases and J shed 1 base, with 15 bases lying between them. In DNA, the CDR3 is TGCGCCAGCAGCCCCCCGGGGAGCGCATCCTACGAGCAGTACTTC. It encodes CASSPPGSASYEQYF.

This chain uses TRBV10-3 with TRBJ2-7; 9 bases align to TRBD1. The germline V gene encodes CDR1 ENHRY and CDR2 SYGVKD. V was pared by 4 bases and J by 2 bases, with 9 bases of the junction left unmatched. The CDR3 loop spans 16 amino acids. CDR3 sequence reads: CAISGVGTGNPYEQYF. Here the CDR3 DNA reads TGTGCCATCAGTGGAGTAGGGACAGGGAATCCCTACGAGCAGTACTTC.

This chain uses TRBV5-4 with TRBJ1-3; tentative D call: TRBD1 (5 bases). In germline, CDR1 is SGHNT, CDR2 YYREEE (reference sequence). The CDR3 spans 16 residues. Between the trimmed V and J ends, which lost 3 bases and 0 bases, there was a span of 13 bases. The CDR3 sequence is CASSSSGAASGNTIYF. DNA of the CDR3: TGTGCCAGCAGCTCAAGCGGGGCAGCCTCTGGAAACACCATATATTTT. Complete variable domain (other parts from reference TRBV5-4 and TRBJ1-3): ETGVTQSPTHLIKTRGQQVTLRCSSQSGHNTVSWYQQALGQGPQFIFQYYREEENGRGNFPPRFSGLQFPNYSSELNVNALELDDSALYLCASSSSGAASGNTIYFGEGSWLTVV.

This sequence joins TRBV7-2 and TRBJ2-7, with D tentatively TRBD1 or TRBD2 (6 bases each). The CDR3 is 15 residues long. Trimming removed 6 bases from V and 0 bases from J, with 15 bases in between. Germline V CDR1 and CDR2: SGHTA, FQGNSA. This chain's CDR3 is CASRPIGGSSYEQYF. The DNA for the CDR3 is TGTGCCAGCAGGCCCATAGGGGGGAGCTCCTACGAGCAGTACTTC.

This chain links TRBV7-9 with TRBJ1-1; D ambiguous. CDR1 and CDR2 (germline): SEHNR, FQNEAQ (reference sequence). V shed 3 bases and J shed 4 bases, with 12 bases lying between them. This CDR3 contains 14 residues. The CDR3 DNA is TGTGCCAGCAGCTTTACTCAGGCGACCACTGAAGCTTTCTTT. It encodes CASSFTQATTEAFF.

The rearrangement joins TRBV2 to TRBJ1-6; TRBD1 aligns across 8 bases. CDR3 length equals 14 residues. From germline, CDR1 is SNHLY and CDR2 FYNNEI. J lost 7 bases, V lost 6 bases, and 5 bases had no gene match. The CDR3 nucleotides read TGTGCCAGCAGAGCGGGACAGGAAAATTCACCCCTCCACTTT. Amino acids: CASRAGQENSPLHF.

V is TRBV27 and J is TRBJ2-7; D ambiguous. The CDR3 sequence is 14 residues long. The V and J ends lost 6 bases and 2 bases respectively, with 14 bases between them. In germline, CDR1 is MNHEY, CDR2 SMNVEV (reference sequence). CDR3 amino acids: CASSFRGRAYEQYF. The CDR3 DNA reads TGTGCCAGCAGCTTCCGAGGTAGGGCCTACGAGCAGTACTTC.

This clone appeared a single time. V usage is TRBV11-2 and J usage is TRBJ2-7, with TRBD2 identical over 7 bases. V lost 3 bases, J lost 2 bases, and 7 bases stayed unmatched. The CDR3 sequence is 15 residues long. Germline-derived CDR1 and CDR2 are SGHAT and FQNNGV. CDR3 nucleotide sequence: TGTGCCAGCAGCTTCTCATTAGCGGGCGCCTACGAGCAGTACTTC. Translation: CASSFSLAGAYEQYF.

The gene calls are TRBV3-1 (or the pseudogene TRBV3-2) and TRBJ2-5; 7 nucleotides agree with TRBD2. The V gene's germline CDR1 is LGHDT and CDR2 YNNKEL (reference sequence). There are 16 residues in the CDR3. The J segment lost 4 bases and the V segment lost 2 bases, leaving 10 bases of the junction unmatched. CDR3 in DNA: TGTGCCAGCAGCCAAAATGAGCTAGCGGTAGGAGAGACCCAGTACTTC. Translation: CASSQNELAVGETQYF.

The rearrangement links TRBV28 to TRBJ2-7, with a tentative D call TRBD1 (5 bases). The V end was cut by 3 bases, the J end by 3 bases, with 12 bases between. Germline V lookup: CDR1 MDHEN, CDR2 SYDVKM. CDR3 size: 14 residues. The CDR3 DNA is TGTGCCAGCAGTTTGTGGCAGGGAAACTACGAGCAGTACTTC. Encoded protein: CASSLWQGNYEQYF.

The V gene is TRBV19, the J gene TRBJ2-3; the D gene is possibly TRBD1 (6 bases). Germline CDR1 and CDR2: LNHDA and SQIVND (reference sequence). Trimming took 2 bases from V and 6 from J, leaving 15 bases between them. The CDR3 has 15 amino acids. In DNA form, the CDR3 reads TGTGCCAGTAGTATACGGGGTGGGACAATGGATACGCAGTATTTT. Protein: CASSIRGGTMDTQYF.

The V call is TRBV5-1, the J call TRBJ2-6; TRBD2 aligns across 7 bases. The length of the CDR3 is 19 residues. CDR1 and CDR2 (germline): SGHRS, YFSETQ. V was pared by 4 bases and J by 0 bases, with 13 bases of the junction left unmatched. CDR3 nucleotide sequence: TGCGCCAGCAGCCAACTTCGGGAGGACGGCCGCTCTGGGGCCAACGTCCTGACTTTC. Its translation is CASSQLREDGRSGANVLTF.

This CDR3 reads CASSDRTGSDEQFF. The DNA for the CDR3 is TGTGCCAGCAGTGACAGGACAGGGTCTGATGAGCAGTTCTTC. J is TRBJ2-1 and V is TRBV6-4; the match to TRBD1 covers 8 bases. The germline CDR1 and CDR2 sequences are MRHNA and SNTAGT. Germline trimming cut 2 bases from V and 8 bases from J; bases unmatched to any gene: 5. The CDR3 has 14 amino acids.

The genes are TRBV5-4 and TRBJ2-5; D is undetermined. The CDR3 sequence is 11 residues long. V lost 1 base and J lost 3, with 1 base in between. Germline CDR1 and CDR2: SGHNT and YYREEE (reference sequence). The CDR3, as DNA: TGTGCCAGCAGCTTGAAAGAGACCCAGTACTTC. It yields the protein CASSLKETQYF.

This chain joins TRBV7-2 and TRBJ1-5; D call uncertain. V was shortened by 0 bases and J by 7 bases, with 7 bases between the two germline ends. This CDR3 has 13 residues. CDR1 is SGHTA and CDR2 is FQGNSA in the germline V gene. The CDR3 loop is CASSLALEQPQHF. CDR3 nucleotides: TGTGCCAGCAGCTTAGCGCTGGAACAGCCCCAGCATTTT. Using reference TRBV7-2 and TRBJ1-5 for the parts outside the CDR3, the full variable domain is GAGVSQSPSNKVTEKGKDVELRCDPISGHTALYWYRQSLGQGLEFLIYFQGNSAPDKSGLPSDRFSAERTGGSVSTLTIQRTQQEDSAVYLCASSLALEQPQHFGDGTRLSIL.

In this sample, this clone turned up once. The V and J genes are TRBV11-2 and TRBJ2-1, with a possible D match to TRBD2 (6 bases). The CDR3 is made up of 15 amino acids. The V end was cut by 1 base, the J end by 1 base, with 8 bases between. CDR1 SGHAT and CDR2 FQNNGV come from the germline V gene. CDR3 sequence reads: CASSLAGESYNEQFF. The CDR3 coding sequence is TGTGCCAGCAGCTTAGCGGGAGAGTCCTACAATGAGCAGTTCTTC.

The gene calls are TRBV6-1 and TRBJ2-3, with 8 bases matching TRBD2. Per germline, CDR1 MNHNS and CDR2 SASEGT. Trimming took 0 bases from V and 7 from J; bases not matched to a gene: 6. This CDR3 spans 15 amino acids. In nucleotides, the CDR3 is TGTGCCAGCAGTGAAGCGGCCAGCGGGAGAAATACGCAGTATTTT. It encodes CASSEAASGRNTQYF.

The rearrangement links TRBV2 to TRBJ1-3; D not resolved. The CDR3 length is 13 residues. The germline V gene encodes CDR1 SNHLY and CDR2 FYNNEI. Trimming removed 7 bases at V and 0 bases at J, with 7 bases between. In DNA form, the CDR3 reads TGTGCCAGCATGGGGAGCTCTGGAAACACCATATATTTT. Its protein is CASMGSSGNTIYF. Complete variable domain (other parts from reference TRBV2 and TRBJ1-3): EPEVTQTPSHQVTQMGQEVILRCVPISNHLYFYWYRQILGQKVEFLVSFYNNEISEKSEIFDDQFSVERPDGSNFTLKIRSTKLEDSAMYFCASMGSSGNTIYFGEGSWLTVV.

The chain combines TRBV6-5 with TRBJ1-4; a possible D gene is TRBD1 (6 bases). CDR1 and CDR2 (germline): MNHEY, SVGAGI. V lost 6 bases, J lost 4 bases, and 12 bases lay in between. The CDR3 is made up of 14 amino acids. The CDR3 loop reads CASRTQGINEKLFF. The DNA for the CDR3 is TGTGCCAGCAGGACCCAGGGGATTAATGAAAAACTGTTTTTT.

The chain joins TRBV1 to TRBJ1-3. TRBV1 is termed a pseudogene. This CDR3 spans 15 amino acids. The CDR3 DNA reads as TGCACCAGCAGCCGAGAGTCACCCCTTGGAAACACCATATATTTT. Translation: CTSSRESPLGNTIYF.